This T cell receptor (beta chain) was recorded in a study of cytomegalovirus exposure and HLA in healthy donors listed by TCRdb under 2017. Looking at the study overall: In an earlier analysis of roughly 500 of the donors, roughly 300 Gb of sequence data and 120 million or so unique TCR beta sequences from roughly 200 million T cells were reported. Approximately 300 gigabases of sequencing data and around 85 million unique TCR sequences made up an early release that covered 500 to 700 HLA-typed donors. Of the 350 to 450 genotyped donors, roughly 85% fell in the genetic ancestry cluster associated with self-reported Caucasian donors. The study was designed to test whether signatures of past pathogen exposure could be identified by cataloging public T cell receptors. The study used immunosequencing to profile the T cell repertoires of several hundred subjects and linked those repertoires to cytomegalovirus serostatus. In addition to the first cohort of around 670 subjects, a separate validation cohort of 120 different subjects was used. The study combined high-throughput TCR immunosequencing, statistical association of individual TCRs with disease status, and machine learning to predict cytomegalovirus infection status. In a later analysis, previously published TCR beta repertoires from about 640 donors were re-analyzed and high-resolution HLA genotyping was added so that TCR occurrence patterns could be studied. In the later analysis, no new phenotypic data were used to find candidate immune exposures; instead, reliance was placed on TCR beta sequences and their occurrence across donors. To decide whether each TCR beta V gene segment behaved as functional or pseudogenic, an earlier analysis of some 600 of the donors relied on high-throughput TCR beta sequencing. Donor age, sex, ethnicity and CMV serostatus were compiled together with the repertoire data. A later genetic analysis took genome-wide SNP genotypes for about three fifths of the 666 donors and used that subset as a discovery cohort. Every repertoire in the discovery cohort had been generated on one and the same sequencing platform. HLA typing covered class I and class II loci at four-digit resolution. Typing coverage differed by locus: A, B, C, DRB1 and DQB1 were typed in about 620-640 donors, DQA1 in 522, DPA1 in 600 to 610, and DPB1 in just under 480. Roughly 5 DR-DQ haplotypes were handled as single units for association and clustering because linkage in the cohort was strong. Across roughly 420 genotyped donors of the cohort, an average of roughly 200,000 unique TCR beta nucleotide sequences per donor were sequenced, and about a sixth of those sequences were non-productive. Points the paper makes about the study in general: The presence/absence analyses assumed that sequencing depth was roughly uniform across donors, and that assumption may not be true. Some IMGT-functional V segments, including TRBV6-2 and TRBV6-3, could not be distinguished by the 87-base-pair reads and were therefore excluded. A few of the identified cytomegalovirus-associated TCR beta chains were confirmed in vitro to be specific for cytomegalovirus antigens. Most TCR sequences were seen in very few donors, while some public TCRs were found in many individuals. In a later analysis, HLA-associated TCR beta chains showed more clonal expansion and lower generation probabilities than non-associated chains that were equally common. Assigning TCR associations to individual alleles was difficult when HLA alleles, especially DR and DQ, strongly co-occurred. Linkage disequilibrium might explain the correlated functional status among segregating V segments, but an unknown experimental factor could not be excluded. This cohort had only TCR beta chains sequenced, and the lack of alpha or paired-chain data limited which features could be detected. CMV serostatus was the only immune exposure information available for the cohort. It was suggested by the authors that the approach could potentially be generalized to other disease states and immunological phenotypes. In a later analysis, most CMV-associated TCR beta chains were found to appear HLA-restricted, with HLA associations seemingly driven largely by CMV exposure. A cluster of highly shared sequence variants was judged likely to represent a technical artifact of the sequencing pipeline. A further reported finding was that TCR beta sequences accurately predicted the HLA-A and HLA-B alleles for most subjects in the first cohort. According to a later genetic analysis, donors in an Asian-associated ancestry cluster had fewer N-insertions in productive TCRs than the roughly 670-donor mean. In a later analysis, TCR association rates were found to vary across HLA loci, with the most associated TCRs seen for DRB1 alleles and the fewest for HLA-C alleles. The study gave a list of over 150 TCR beta chains associated with cytomegalovirus. The classifier was reported to diagnose cytomegalovirus status with high specificity and sensitivity in both the original and validation cohorts. Specific HLA alleles were associated with 15,000 to 20,000 TCR beta sequences at a false discovery rate of 0.05 in a later analysis. A later genetic analysis associated a missense DCLRE1C variant with V-gene and J-gene trimming of TCR beta chains, and an independent cohort replicated the association. Because HLA typing was missing for some donors at each locus, association tests included only the typed subset. Because counts were too low, seventeen rarely observed V segments, including chromosome 9 orphons, were left out of the earlier analysis of 500 to 750 of the donors. According to a later analysis, parvovirus B19, influenza, CMV and Epstein-Barr virus appeared linked to several top co-occurrence clusters. In an earlier analysis of under 600 of the donors, most TCR beta V segments were observed in productive rearrangements about 90% or about 30% of the time, broadly matching IMGT annotations.

Including the terminal cysteine and phenylalanine, the CDR3 comprises 13 residues. CDR3 DNA is the only sequence kept; it has 39 bases, read in frame from the first base. Clipping removes 5 bases from V and 2 bases from J, with 6 as the unmatched junction base count. CDR1 and CDR2 (GTSNPN, SVGIG) derive from the germline V gene (reference sequence). The receptor library was made with the immunoSEQ multiplex PCR assay. A mixture of 60 forward primers for TCR Vbeta segments and 13 reverse primers for TCR Jbeta segments was used in the multiplex PCR. A multiplex PCR assay on genomic DNA amplified the CDR3 region of rearranged TCR beta genes. The Illumina HiSeq System was used to sequence the amplified TCR beta libraries as 87-base-pair reads. Per the original workflow: A later analysis counted some 80 million unique TCR beta chains across the 550 to 700 repertoires, and around 12 million of these chains were shared by at least two donors. To remove PCR and sequencing errors, raw reads were error-corrected and collapsed into unique sequences using a nearest-neighbor algorithm that merged closely related sequences. V, D and J gene segments were assigned by aligning CDR3 sequences to IMGT reference sequences. For a sequence to be retained, a match of at least six nucleotides was required to both a V gene segment and a J gene segment. Rearrangements were classified as productive when the CDR3 lacked stop codons and remained in frame with V and J, and all other rearrangements were classified as non-productive. Following IMGT convention, CDR3 was defined as the stretch from the second conserved V-encoded cysteine to the conserved J-encoded phenylalanine. In an earlier analysis of around 640 of the donors, sequences lacking an unambiguous match to a single V gene segment were excluded. In an earlier analysis of roughly 500 of the donors, V segments were called functional above 56.7% productive rearrangements and were called segregating when the between-donor standard deviation exceeded 5%. A statistical classification framework was built for diagnosing cytomegalovirus status from the catalog of TCR beta chain sequences. In a later analysis, TCR nucleotide sequences were compared against IMGT/GENE-DB human TR gene sequences so that V and J genes could be assigned. The TCRdist pipeline was used in a later analysis to assign CDR3 sequences and most-parsimonious VDJ recombination scenarios. A later analysis defined each TCR beta chain by its CDR3 amino acid sequence plus V-gene family, and excluded reads lacking a unique V-gene family. To address suspected cross-contamination and a sequencing artifact, a later analysis removed over 500 highly shared, low-generation-probability nucleotide sequences. A later analysis calculated a clonal expansion index for each public chain from normalized within-repertoire ranks of inferred template counts. Generation probabilities in a later analysis came from a VDJ recombination model fitted to out-of-frame rearrangements, and those results were checked against IGoR. A later analysis scored TCR-TCR, TCR-HLA and TCR-CMV co-occurrence with hypergeometric tests, applying a repertoire-size bias correction to TCR pairs. False discovery rates were estimated in a later analysis by permuting HLA or CMV assignments 20 times. In a later analysis, co-occurring TCRs were grouped using DBSCAN, and TCRdist sequence similarity was added for clustering within HLA-allele-positive subsets. Repertoires with fewer than 30,000 or more than 120,000 public chains were left out of co-occurrence clustering, as were roughly five repertoires with anomalous nucleotide sharing. This immuneACCESS table, as held by TCRdb, lists in-frame sequences with V and J called but not all clones. Of the missing ones, under half trace to an unresolved V gene in checked studies; the others have no known cause. Clone size and V and J calls were adopted from that table, with D and trimming inferred from the DNA. The sample table holds around 180,000 clones, of which more than 85% were seen once. The ten largest clones represent approximately 0.23% of the sample.

To note about this clone: Its antigen is unknown. No base-level quality is on record; no much larger clone is a single base apart.

In total, just over 650 healthy bone marrow donors made up the cohort. All cohort members were sampled while nominally healthy, although unrecorded immune exposures were likely present. The donor tested CMV seronegative, placing the donor among the 300 to 400 seronegative members of the cohort. A peripheral blood sample was provided by each donor, and peripheral blood mononuclear cells were used for TCR beta sequencing. Genomic DNA was extracted from the blood cell samples with the Qiagen DNeasy Blood Extraction Kit. The V and J genes are TRBV30 and TRBJ2-7; the junction holds 7 bases that match TRBD1. The TCR sequence derives from a girl under three years old in good health and CMV-seronegative. Sequenced: PBMCs. The CDR3 protein is CAWSRDRAYEQYF. The sequence in DNA is TGTGCCTGGTCTAGGGACAGAGCCTACGAGCAGTACTTC. The full variable domain, with segments outside the CDR3 supplied by the reference TRBV30 and TRBJ2-7 proteins, appears as SQTIHQWPATLVQPVGSPLSLECTVEGTSNPNLYWYRQAAGRGLQLLFYSVGIGQISSEVPQNLSASRPQDRQFILSSKKLLLSDSGFYLCAWSRDRAYEQYFGPGTRLTVT.